Listed here are 25 T cell receptor beta chains from one sample, sequenced in a study of cytomegalovirus exposure and HLA in healthy donors. PCR employed 60 Vbeta and 13 Jbeta primers. Sequencing used immunoSEQ multiplex PCR; TCRdb keeps in-frame clones, though not all of them. The sample has hundreds of thousands of clones, around 78% seen once. Input material: PBMCs. The receptor source for this set is a boy between 5 and 17 years old in good health and CMV-seronegative.

The chain couples TRBV7-9 to TRBJ2-6; 9 nucleotides agree with TRBD1. CDR3 length: 18 amino acids. Trimming at V came to 5 bases and at J to 0 bases, leaving 8 bases not matched to a gene. The germline gives CDR1 SEHNR, CDR2 FQNEAQ (reference sequence). The CDR3 reads CASSHGQGRFSGANVLTF. CDR3 bases: TGTGCCAGCAGCCACGGACAGGGGCGATTCTCTGGGGCCAACGTCCTGACTTTC.

The genes are TRBV10-2 and TRBJ1-1; D is undetermined. Germline lookup yields CDR1 WSHSY and CDR2 SAAADI. The V gene lost 8 bases and the J gene lost 4 bases, with 17 bases spanning the gap. The CDR3 contains 14 residues. The CDR3 sequence: CASGSHGMSTEAFF. For the CDR3, the DNA is TGCGCCAGCGGCTCTCACGGGATGAGCACTGAAGCTTTCTTT.

This clone was recorded once. The chain has TRBV2 and TRBJ1-1, with a weak D call TRBD1 (5 bases). Germline V gene data show CDR1 as SNHLY and CDR2 as FYNNEI. The CDR3 covers 14 residues. Between the trimmed V and J ends, which lost 2 bases and 5 bases, there was a span of 12 bases. The CDR3 region has the DNA TGTGCCAGCAGTGAATTCCAGGGAAGGACTGAAGCTTTCTTT. Protein product: CASSEFQGRTEAFF.

The rearrangement uses TRBV5-4 and TRBJ1-5; D perhaps matches TRBD1 (5 bases). Germline CDR1 reads SGHNT; CDR2 reads YYREEE (reference sequence). The CDR3 is 16 amino acids. Deletions cut 4 bases from V and 5 bases from J, with 19 bases between. The CDR3 DNA reads as TGTGCCAGCAGCCAAGATATTTGGGGCACGGATCAGCCCCAGCATTTT. Protein: CASSQDIWGTDQPQHF.

J is TRBJ2-7 and V is TRBV19, with 10 bases fitting TRBD1. Losses at the gene ends were 8 bases for V and 6 bases for J; bases not matched to a gene: 10. Germline V lookup: CDR1 LNHDA, CDR2 SQIVND (reference sequence). The CDR3 spans 14 residues. DNA of the CDR3: TGTGCCAGTCCAGAAGGACAGGGGGAGAGCGAGCAGTACTTC. It specifies CASPEGQGESEQYF.

This rearrangement joins TRBV6-5 to TRBJ1-5, with D tentatively TRBD1 (5 bases). The germline V and J ends were trimmed by 2 bases and 4 bases, with 6 bases remaining between them. Germline V lookup: CDR1 MNHEY, CDR2 SVGAGI. The CDR3 length is 13 residues. This chain's CDR3 is CASSYGGNQPQHF. Here the CDR3 DNA reads TGTGCCAGCAGTTACGGGGGGAATCAGCCCCAGCATTTT.

The chain links TRBV2 to TRBJ1-1; the D gene is possibly TRBD1 (5 bases). The V end lost 6 bases, the J end lost 0 bases, and 5 bases lay between the germline ends. The germline V gene encodes CDR1 SNHLY and CDR2 FYNNEI. The CDR3 consists of 12 residues. CDR3 protein: CASRTVNTEAFF. In DNA form, the CDR3 reads TGTGCCAGCAGGACAGTGAACACTGAAGCTTTCTTT. Filled out from reference TRBV2 and TRBJ1-1, the complete variable domain reads EPEVTQTPSHQVTQMGQEVILRCVPISNHLYFYWYRQILGQKVEFLVSFYNNEISEKSEIFDDQFSVERPDGSNFTLKIRSTKLEDSAMYFCASRTVNTEAFFGQGTRLTVV.

V gene TRBV30 combines with J gene TRBJ2-7, with D possibly being TRBD2 (5 bases). This CDR3 is 14 amino acids long. Trimming removed 5 bases from V and 3 bases from J, with 17 bases in between. Germline CDR1 and CDR2: GTSNPN and SVGIG (reference sequence). The CDR3 protein is CAWSSMDLFYEQYF. The CDR3 DNA reads TGTGCCTGGTCCTCGATGGACTTGTTCTACGAGCAGTACTTC.

The CDR3, as DNA: TGTGCCAGCAGTTTAAGGAGAGGGAAAGGCTACACCTTC. This encodes CASSLRRGKGYTF. The chain is built from TRBV27 and TRBJ1-2; D is uncertain. Trimming took 2 bases from V and 8 from J, leaving 12 bases between them. Per the germline V gene, CDR1 is MNHEY and CDR2 is SMNVEV (reference sequence). The CDR3 runs 13 residues.

This clone showed up just once. The germline gene is not matched at one end of the junction; a read error may be the cause. V usage is TRBV7-7 and J usage is TRBJ2-7; 11 nucleotides line up with TRBD1. CDR1 and CDR2 from the germline V gene are SSHAT and FNYEAQ (reference sequence). CDR3 length: 14 residues. The CDR3 protein is CASSPDRGRGEQYF. The CDR3 region has the DNA TGTGCTAGCAGTCCGGACAGGGGGCGAGGCGAGCAGTACTTC.

The CDR3 loop reads CASSLDWTGGERPDTQYF. CDR3 coding DNA: TGTGCCAGCAGCTTAGACTGGACAGGGGGCGAGCGTCCAGATACGCAGTATTTT. V is TRBV7-9 and J is TRBJ2-3, with TRBD1 identical over 11 bases. Germline lookup yields CDR1 SEHNR and CDR2 FQNEAQ (reference sequence). V gave up 1 base and J gave up 4 bases; unmatched junction bases: 10. The CDR3 has 18 amino acids. Full variable domain (missing parts from reference TRBV7-9 and TRBJ2-3): DTGVSQNPRHKITKRGQNVTFRCDPISEHNRLYWYRQTLGQGPEFLTYFQNEAQLEKSRLLSDRFSAERPKGSFSTLEIQRTEQGDSAMYLCASSLDWTGGERPDTQYFGPGTRLTVL.

The chain combines TRBV19 with TRBJ1-2, with TRBD1 identical over 9 bases. Per the germline V gene, CDR1 is LNHDA and CDR2 is SQIVND (reference sequence). V lost 4 bases to trimming and J lost 6 bases; unmatched junction nucleotides: 6. This CDR3 has 14 residues. CDR3 sequence: CASSTRQGGDGYTF. CDR3 DNA sequence: TGTGCCAGTAGTACACGACAGGGGGGGGATGGCTACACCTTC.

The chain combines TRBV19 with TRBJ1-5; D is unclear. The CDR3 has 12 residues. V was cut by 5 bases and J by 11 bases, with 13 bases left in between. CDR1 and CDR2 from the germline V gene are LNHDA and SQIVND (reference sequence). CDR3 sequence reads: CASSAPIGSQHF. The CDR3, as DNA: TGTGCCAGTAGTGCGCCGATTGGTTCCCAGCATTTT.

The J gene is TRBJ2-1, the V gene TRBV27, with 10 bases aligning to TRBD2. With V trimmed by 8 bases and J by 6 bases, 16 bases remained unmatched. Germline V CDR1 and CDR2: MNHEY, SMNVEV (reference sequence). This CDR3 comprises 17 residues. The CDR3 nucleotides are TGTGCCAGCTCCTTTTACCCTAGCGGGGGATCCGGCAATGAGCAGTTCTTC. Its translation: CASSFYPSGGSGNEQFF.

The J gene is TRBJ1-2, the V gene TRBV11-3; D remains ambiguous. This CDR3 contains 13 residues. Germline-derived CDR1 and CDR2 are SGHNT and YENEEA. Trimming removed 0 bases at V and 5 bases at J, with 7 bases between. CDR3 DNA: TGTGCCAGCAGCTTAGAAGGAGCGTATGGCTACACCTTC. Translating gives CASSLEGAYGYTF.

This chain joins TRBV12-5 and TRBJ1-2; no reliable D call. The CDR3 is made up of 14 amino acids. Trimming stripped 0 bases from V and 2 bases from J, with 7 bases between. CDR1 and CDR2 (germline): LGHNT, FRNRAP. CDR3 protein: CASGLVTENYGYTF. DNA of the CDR3: TGTGCTAGTGGTTTGGTAACGGAGAACTATGGCTACACCTTC.

This clone occurred a few times. The chain uses TRBV6-6 and TRBJ1-1; the D is unclear. Germline lookup yields CDR1 MNHNY and CDR2 SVGAGI (reference sequence). The CDR3 sequence is 13 residues long. With 4 bases removed from V and 5 bases from J, the gap between germline ends came to 11 bases. CDR3 sequence: CASSSRGFTEAFF. DNA for the CDR3: TGTGCCAGCAGTTCGCGGGGTTTTACTGAAGCTTTCTTT.

The V gene is TRBV5-4, the J gene TRBJ1-1; 7 bases agree with TRBD1. CDR1 is SGHNT, CDR2 YYREEE, per germline (reference sequence). J gave up 4 bases and V 3 bases, and 3 bases lay outside the gene matches. The CDR3 has 13 amino acids. CDR3 sequence reads: CASSSTGSTEAFF. In DNA, the CDR3 is TGTGCCAGCAGCTCGACAGGGAGCACTGAAGCTTTCTTT.

This rearrangement joins TRBV7-7 to TRBJ2-7, with 9 positions matching TRBD1. CDR3 length: 15 amino acids. The V and J ends lost 1 base and 8 bases, in that order; junction bases with no gene match: 9. The germline V gene encodes CDR1 SSHAT and CDR2 FNYEAQ (reference sequence). The CDR3 loop reads CASSLGTGGLGQQYF. The CDR3 DNA reads TGTGCCAGCAGCTTAGGTACAGGGGGCCTCGGGCAGCAGTACTTC.

The chain recombines TRBV11-3 with TRBJ1-1; D perhaps matches TRBD1 (5 bases). Trimming left V 1 base short and J 7 bases short, with 16 bases between. Germline loops: CDR1 SGHNT, CDR2 YENEEA. This CDR3 spans 15 amino acids. CDR3 nucleotides: TGTGCCAGCAGCTTAGGGTGGGGGGGTAAGGATGAAGCTTTCTTT. Translated: CASSLGWGGKDEAFF.

The chain couples TRBV5-1 to TRBJ2-5; 8 nucleotides agree with TRBD1. The J call may be in error: the DNA end matches TRBJ2-7 better. The CDR3 contains 14 residues. CDR1 is SGHRS and CDR2 is YFSETQ in the germline V gene. The CDR3 protein is CASSLDRGPYEQYF. CDR3 sequence (DNA): TGCGCCAGCAGCTTAGACAGGGGACCCTACGAGCAGTACTTC.

The table lists this clone with a few counts. The genes are TRBV6-6 and TRBJ2-1; D is possibly TRBD1 (6 bases). The CDR3 has 15 residues. Per the germline V gene, CDR1 is MNHNY and CDR2 is SVGAGI (reference sequence). V lost 6 bases, J lost 0 bases, and 12 bases lay in between. This CDR3 reads CASRETGTSYNEQFF. CDR3 sequence (DNA): TGTGCCAGCAGAGAAACAGGGACCTCCTACAATGAGCAGTTCTTC.

The rearrangement joins TRBV19 to TRBJ1-1, with TRBD1 as a possible D gene (5 bases). Trimming stripped 3 bases from V and 7 bases from J, with 18 bases between. CDR3 length equals 15 residues. Germline CDR1 reads LNHDA; CDR2 reads SQIVND (reference sequence). The CDR3 DNA follows: TGTGCCAGTAGTATTTACCTTGGGGGGGAACATGAAGCTTTCTTT. Amino acid sequence: CASSIYLGGEHEAFF.

The chain has TRBV6-5 and TRBJ2-5, with 9 nucleotides matching TRBD1. Germline CDR1 is MNHEY and CDR2 is SVGAGI. This CDR3 has 15 amino acids. J was trimmed by 6 bases and V by 5 bases; bases with no gene match: 10. DNA of the CDR3: TGTGCCAGCAGTCAAGGGACAGGGATTGAGAAGACCCAGTACTTC. It specifies CASSQGTGIEKTQYF.

The chain's CDR3 is CASRPQGPLSYEQYF. CDR3 nucleotide sequence: TGTGCCAGCAGACCACAGGGTCCCCTCTCCTACGAGCAGTACTTC. This chain connects TRBV6-6 to TRBJ2-7, with D perhaps TRBD1 (6 bases). Trimming removed 6 bases from V and 0 bases from J, with 15 bases in between. The CDR3 extends over 15 amino acids. Germline loops: CDR1 MNHNY, CDR2 SVGAGI (reference sequence).